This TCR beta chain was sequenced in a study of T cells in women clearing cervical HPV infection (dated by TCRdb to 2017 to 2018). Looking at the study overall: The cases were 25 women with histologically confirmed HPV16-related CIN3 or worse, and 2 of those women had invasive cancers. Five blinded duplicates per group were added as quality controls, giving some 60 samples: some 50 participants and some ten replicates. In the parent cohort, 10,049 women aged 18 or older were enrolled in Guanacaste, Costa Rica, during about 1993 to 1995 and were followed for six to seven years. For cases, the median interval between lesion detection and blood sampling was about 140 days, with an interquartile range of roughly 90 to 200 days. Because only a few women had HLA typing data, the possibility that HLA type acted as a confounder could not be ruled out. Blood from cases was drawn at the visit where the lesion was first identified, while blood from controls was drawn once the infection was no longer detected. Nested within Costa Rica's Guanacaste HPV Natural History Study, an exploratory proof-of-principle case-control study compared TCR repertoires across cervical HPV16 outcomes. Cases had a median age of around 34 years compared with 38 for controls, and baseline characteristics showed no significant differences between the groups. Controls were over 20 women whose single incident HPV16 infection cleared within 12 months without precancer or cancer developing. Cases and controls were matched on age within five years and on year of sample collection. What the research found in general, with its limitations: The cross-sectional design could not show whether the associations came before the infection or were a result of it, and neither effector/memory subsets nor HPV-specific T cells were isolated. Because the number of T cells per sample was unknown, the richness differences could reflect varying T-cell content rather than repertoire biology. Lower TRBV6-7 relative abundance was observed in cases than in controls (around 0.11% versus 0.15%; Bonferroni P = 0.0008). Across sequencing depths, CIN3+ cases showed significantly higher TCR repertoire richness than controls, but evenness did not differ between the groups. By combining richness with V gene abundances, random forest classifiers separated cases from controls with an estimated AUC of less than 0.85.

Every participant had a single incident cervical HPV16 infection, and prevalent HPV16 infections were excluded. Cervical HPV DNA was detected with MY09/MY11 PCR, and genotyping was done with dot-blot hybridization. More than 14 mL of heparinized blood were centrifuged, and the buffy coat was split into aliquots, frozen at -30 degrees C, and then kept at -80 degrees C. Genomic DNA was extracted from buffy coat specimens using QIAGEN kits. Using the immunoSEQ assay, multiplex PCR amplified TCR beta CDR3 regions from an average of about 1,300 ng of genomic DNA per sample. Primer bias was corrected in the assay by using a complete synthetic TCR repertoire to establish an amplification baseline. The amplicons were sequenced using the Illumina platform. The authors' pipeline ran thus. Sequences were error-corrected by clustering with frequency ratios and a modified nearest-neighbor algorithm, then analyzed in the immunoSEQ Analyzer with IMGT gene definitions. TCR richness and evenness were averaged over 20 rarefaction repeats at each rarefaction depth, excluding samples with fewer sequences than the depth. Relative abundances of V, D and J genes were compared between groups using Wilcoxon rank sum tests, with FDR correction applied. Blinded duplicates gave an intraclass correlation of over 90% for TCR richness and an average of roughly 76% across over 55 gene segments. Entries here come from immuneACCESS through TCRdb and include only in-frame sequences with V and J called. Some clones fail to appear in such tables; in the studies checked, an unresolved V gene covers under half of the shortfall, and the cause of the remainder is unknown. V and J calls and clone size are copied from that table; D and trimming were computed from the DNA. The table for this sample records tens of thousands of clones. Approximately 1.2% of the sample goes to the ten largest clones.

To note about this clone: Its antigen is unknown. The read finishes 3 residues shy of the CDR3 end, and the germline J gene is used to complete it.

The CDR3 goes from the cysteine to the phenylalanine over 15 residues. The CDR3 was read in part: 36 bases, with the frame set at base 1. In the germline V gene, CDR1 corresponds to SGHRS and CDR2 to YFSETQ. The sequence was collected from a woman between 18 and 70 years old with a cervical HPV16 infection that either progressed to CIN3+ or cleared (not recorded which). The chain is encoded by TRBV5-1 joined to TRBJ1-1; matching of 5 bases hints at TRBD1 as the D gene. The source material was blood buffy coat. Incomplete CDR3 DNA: TGCGCCAGCGGCGGGGCAGGGAGCTTACCGGGGGAA. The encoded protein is CASGGAGSLPGE. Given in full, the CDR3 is CASGGAGSLPGEAFF.